A selection of T cell receptor beta chains follows, all from one sample in a study of OX40 agonist ivuxolimab in advanced cancers. Measured with immunoSEQ multiplex PCR; TCRdb has only the in-frame clones, and not every one. Of approximately 80,000 clones in the sample, 90% were seen once. The source material was CD4+ or CD8+ T cells sorted from blood, sampled in a trial of the OX40 agonist ivuxolimab. Receptors originate from an adult with an advanced solid tumor such as melanoma, head and neck, liver or kidney cancer. Both conserved end residues are part of each CDR3. D genes are given only for firm matches. Expanded clones get a size class; other rows say once, few or many, or leave the size out.

D gene: NA
J gene: TRBJ2-5
clone size: NA
V gene: TRBV9
CDR3 DNA: TGTGCCAGCAGTGACCCTAACAACCAAGAGACCCAGTACTTC
CDR3 protein: CASSDPNNQETQYF

D gene: TRBD2
J gene: TRBJ2-3
clone size: NA
V gene: TRBV10-1
CDR3 DNA: TGCGCCAGCAGTGATCAGGGAGGGCCAGATACGCAGTATTTT
CDR3 protein: CASSDQGGPDTQYF

D gene: NA
J gene: TRBJ2-2
clone size: NA
V gene: TRBV21-1
CDR3 DNA: TGTGCCAACCCCTTCCGGGGTGGGGAGCTGTTTTTT
CDR3 protein: CANPFRGGELFF

D gene: NA
J gene: TRBJ2-6
clone size: NA
V gene: TRBV18
CDR3 DNA: TGTGCCAGCTCACCACAGGGCTCTGGGGCCAACGTCCTGACTTTC
CDR3 protein: CASSPQGSGANVLTF

D gene: TRBD1
J gene: TRBJ1-6
clone size: NA
V gene: TRBV6-4
CDR3 DNA: TGTGCCAGCAGAGCCGGGACAGCCAACGGTTCACCCCTCCACTTT
CDR3 protein: CASRAGTANGSPLHF

D gene: TRBD1
J gene: TRBJ2-3
clone size: NA
V gene: TRBV6-1
CDR3 DNA: TGTGCCAGCAGTCTTGGGACAGGAATCACAGATACGCAGTATTTT
CDR3 protein: CASSLGTGITDTQYF

D gene: NA
J gene: TRBJ2-4
clone size: NA
V gene: TRBV5-1
CDR3 DNA: TGCGCCAGCAGCTGGGGGGAAAGGGACATTCAGTACTTC
CDR3 protein: CASSWGERDIQYF

D gene: NA
J gene: TRBJ2-3
clone size: NA
V gene: TRBV5-8
CDR3 DNA: TGTGCCAGCAGCCAGTCGGGCTGGGATACGCAGTATTTT
CDR3 protein: CASSQSGWDTQYF

D gene: NA
J gene: TRBJ1-3
clone size: NA
V gene: TRBV18
CDR3 DNA: TGTGCCAGCTCACCACCAGGGTGGCGTACTGGAAACACCATATATTTT
CDR3 protein: CASSPPGWRTGNTIYF

D gene: TRBD1
J gene: TRBJ1-3
clone size: NA
V gene: TRBV9
CDR3 DNA: TGTGCCAGCTCCTCCGGGACAGAGTTCTTCTCTGGAAACACCATATATTTT
CDR3 protein: CASSSGTEFFSGNTIYF

D gene: NA
J gene: TRBJ2-2
clone size: NA
V gene: TRBV25-1
CDR3 DNA: TGTGCCAGCAGTGAATCTTGGGGGTTGGACACCGGGGAGCTGTTTTTT
CDR3 protein: CASSESWGLDTGELFF

D gene: TRBD1
J gene: TRBJ1-4
clone size: NA
V gene: TRBV18
CDR3 DNA: TGTGCCAGCTCACCACCGGACAGGGGGGATGAAAAACTGTTTTTT
CDR3 protein: CASSPPDRGDEKLFF

D gene: TRBD2
J gene: TRBJ2-7
clone size: once
V gene: TRBV5-8
CDR3 DNA: TGTGCCAGCGGACGGGGGGACGGAACCTACGAGCAGTACTTC
CDR3 protein: CASGRGDGTYEQYF

D gene: NA
J gene: TRBJ1-4
clone size: NA
V gene: TRBV5-1
CDR3 DNA: TGCGCCAGCAGCTTTGTGGGGCCTGATAATGAAAAACTGTTTTTT
CDR3 protein: CASSFVGPDNEKLFF

D gene: TRBD1
J gene: TRBJ1-2
clone size: once
V gene: TRBV19
CDR3 DNA: TGTGCCAGTACCCTACTCCGGGACAGGGGTCTCTATGGCTACACCTTC
CDR3 protein: CASTLLRDRGLYGYTF

D gene: TRBD1
J gene: TRBJ1-2
clone size: NA
V gene: TRBV4-1
CDR3 DNA: TGCGCCAGCAGCCAGGGACAGGGAGGGAACTATGGCTACACCTTC
CDR3 protein: CASSQGQGGNYGYTF

D gene: TRBD2
J gene: TRBJ2-7
clone size: NA
V gene: TRBV7-2
CDR3 DNA: TGTGCCAGCAGCTTAGCGGGGGGGGACTCCTACGAGCAGTACTTC
CDR3 protein: CASSLAGGDSYEQYF

D gene: NA
J gene: TRBJ2-5
clone size: NA
V gene: TRBV11-1
CDR3 DNA: TGTGCCAGCAGCTTACGCGGAGAGACCCAGTACTTC
CDR3 protein: CASSLRGETQYF

D gene: NA
J gene: TRBJ1-6
clone size: few
V gene: TRBV2
CDR3 DNA: TGTGCCAGCAGTGGGGGGAGTTCACCCCTCCACTTT
CDR3 protein: CASSGGSSPLHF

D gene: TRBD1
J gene: TRBJ2-4
clone size: NA
V gene: TRBV7-2
CDR3 DNA: TGTGCCAGCAGTACAGGGGGTTACATTCAGTACTTC
CDR3 protein: CASSTGGYIQYF

D gene: TRBD2
J gene: TRBJ2-2
clone size: NA
V gene: TRBV7-9
CDR3 DNA: TGTGCCAGCAGCCGAGAAGGATGGCGGGGGGTCACGAACACCGGGGAGCTGTTTTTT
CDR3 protein: CASSREGWRGVTNTGELFF

D gene: NA
J gene: TRBJ2-3
clone size: few
V gene: TRBV18
CDR3 DNA: TGTGCCAGCTCATCTGGAATAAATACGCAGTATTTT
CDR3 protein: CASSSGINTQYF

D gene: TRBD1
J gene: TRBJ1-2
clone size: NA
V gene: TRBV19
CDR3 DNA: TGTGCCAGTAGTAACCGGGACAGCGCTTACACCTTC
CDR3 protein: CASSNRDSAYTF

D gene: NA
J gene: TRBJ1-1
clone size: NA
V gene: TRBV4-1
CDR3 DNA: TGCGCCAGCAGCCAAGATGGTCGGGAGGGAGGTGAAGCTTTCTTT
CDR3 protein: CASSQDGREGGEAFF

D gene: NA
J gene: TRBJ1-5
clone size: NA
V gene: TRBV5-6
CDR3 DNA: TGTGCCAGCAGCTTGGGTCACCCTGCCGGTCAGCCCCAGCATTTT
CDR3 protein: CASSLGHPAGQPQHF

D gene: NA
J gene: TRBJ1-3
clone size: NA
V gene: TRBV13
CDR3 DNA: TGTGCCAGCAGCTTATTCTCTGGAAACACCATATATTTT
CDR3 protein: CASSLFSGNTIYF

D gene: NA
J gene: TRBJ2-7
clone size: once
V gene: TRBV6-5
CDR3 DNA: TGTGCCAGCAGTTACGTCGGAGCCGAGCAGTACTTC
CDR3 protein: CASSYVGAEQYF

D gene: NA
J gene: TRBJ2-3
clone size: NA
V gene: TRBV2
CDR3 DNA: TGTGCCAGCAGTGACGCAGAAGACACAGATACGCAGTATTTT
CDR3 protein: CASSDAEDTDTQYF

D gene: NA
J gene: TRBJ1-3
clone size: once
V gene: TRBV6-6
CDR3 DNA: TGTGCCAGCAGCCGAGGGATTCTCTCTGGAAACACCATATATTTT
CDR3 protein: CASSRGILSGNTIYF

D gene: NA
J gene: TRBJ2-6
clone size: NA
V gene: TRBV7-9
CDR3 DNA: TGTGCCAGCAGCTTAGGGCAGGCCGGGGCCAACGTCCTGACTTTC
CDR3 protein: CASSLGQAGANVLTF

D gene: NA
J gene: TRBJ1-2
clone size: NA
V gene: TRBV28
CDR3 DNA: TGTGCCAGCAGTTTATCCCGGACGAGGTATGGCTACACCTTC
CDR3 protein: CASSLSRTRYGYTF

D gene: TRBD1
J gene: TRBJ2-5
clone size: few
V gene: TRBV7-8
CDR3 DNA: TGTGCCAGCAGCTTAAATACCAACAGGGGGACCCAAGAGACCCAGTACTTC
CDR3 protein: CASSLNTNRGTQETQYF

D gene: NA
J gene: TRBJ1-4
clone size: NA
V gene: TRBV10-2
CDR3 DNA: TGCGCCAGCAGTTCCGTTGAAAAACTGTTTTTT
CDR3 protein: CASSSVEKLFF

D gene: NA
J gene: TRBJ1-2
clone size: few
V gene: TRBV2
CDR3 DNA: TGTGCCAGCAGGGGGTTTAACTATGGCTACACCTTC
CDR3 protein: CASRGFNYGYTF

D gene: NA
J gene: TRBJ1-5
clone size: few
V gene: TRBV7-9
CDR3 DNA: TGTGCCAGCAGCTTATATGGCAATCAGCCCCAGCATTTT
CDR3 protein: CASSLYGNQPQHF